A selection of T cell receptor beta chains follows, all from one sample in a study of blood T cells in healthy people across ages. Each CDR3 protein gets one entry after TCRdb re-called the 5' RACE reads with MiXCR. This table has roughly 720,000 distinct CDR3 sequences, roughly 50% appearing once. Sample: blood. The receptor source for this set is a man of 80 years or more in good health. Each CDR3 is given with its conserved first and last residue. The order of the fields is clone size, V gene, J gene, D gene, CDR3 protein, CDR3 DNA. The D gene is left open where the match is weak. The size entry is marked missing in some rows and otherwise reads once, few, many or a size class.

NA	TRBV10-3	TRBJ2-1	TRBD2	CAIKPTSELQNEQFF	TGTGCCATTAAACCGACTAGCGAGCTACAAAATGAGCAGTTCTTC
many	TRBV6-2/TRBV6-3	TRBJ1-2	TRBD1	CASSRQGAYGYTF	TGTGCCAGCAGCAGACAGGGGGCCTATGGCTACACCTTC
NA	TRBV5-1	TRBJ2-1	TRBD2	CASSWGLAGVREQFF	TGCGCCAGCAGCTGGGGACTAGCGGGAGTAAGGGAGCAGTTCTTC
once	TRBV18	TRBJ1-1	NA	CASSPLDLGRLNTEAFF	TGTGCCAGCTCACCGTTAGACCTGGGACGGTTGAACACTGAAGCTTTCTTT
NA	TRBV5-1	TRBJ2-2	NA	CASSSDWNTGELFF	TGCGCCAGCAGCTCAGACTGGAACACCGGGGAGCTGTTTTTT
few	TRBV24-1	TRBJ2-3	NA	CATSGASTDTQYF	TGTGCCACCAGCGGGGCTAGCACAGATACGCAGTATTTT
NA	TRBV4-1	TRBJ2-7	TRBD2	CASSPWAGGVEQYF	TGCGCCAGCAGCCCCTGGGCGGGAGGTGTCGAGCAGTACTTC
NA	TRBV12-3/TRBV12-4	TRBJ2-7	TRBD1	CASRVGGQGEQYF	TGTGCCAGCAGAGTTGGGGGACAGGGCGAGCAGTACTTC
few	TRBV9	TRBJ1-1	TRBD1	CASSAGTGNTEAFF	TGTGCCAGCAGCGCCGGGACAGGGAACACTGAAGCTTTCTTT
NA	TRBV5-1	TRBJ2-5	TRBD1	CASSLSGGPQGNKETQYF	TGCGCCAGCAGCTTGTCTGGGGGTCCACAGGGGAATAAGGAGACCCAGTACTTC
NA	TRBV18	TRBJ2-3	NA	CASSPVRTDTQYF	TGTGCCAGCTCACCAGTCAGGACAGATACGCAGTATTTT
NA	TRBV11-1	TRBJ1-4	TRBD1	CASSGRLRDSREKLFF	TGTGCCAGCAGCGGCCGGCTCCGGGACAGTCGCGAAAAACTGTTTTTT
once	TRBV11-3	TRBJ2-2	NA	CASSFNAPYGELFF	TGTGCCAGCAGCTTCAACGCCCCCTACGGGGAGCTGTTTTTT
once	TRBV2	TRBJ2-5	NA	CASSPLGATQETQYF	TGTGCCAGCAGTCCACTGGGGGCGACCCAAGAGACCCAGTACTTC
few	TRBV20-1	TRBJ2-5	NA	CSARGTVGRSGETQYF	TGCAGTGCTAGAGGTACCGTGGGGAGGAGTGGAGAGACCCAGTACTTC
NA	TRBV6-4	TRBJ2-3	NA	CASSDSDAYF	TGTGCCAGCAGTGACTCGGACGCGTATTTT
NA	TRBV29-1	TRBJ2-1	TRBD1	CSVRDRGFDNEQFF	TGCAGCGTGCGTGACAGGGGGTTTGACAATGAGCAGTTCTTC
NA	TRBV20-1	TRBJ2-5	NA	CSAREEGTGEQYF	TGCAGTGCTAGAGAGGAGGGTACAGGGGAGCAGTACTTC
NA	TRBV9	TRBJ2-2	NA	CASSLLAGSSGELFF	TGTGCCAGCAGCCTTCTAGCCGGCAGTTCCGGGGAGCTGTTTTTT
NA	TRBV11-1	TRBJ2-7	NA	CASSFQRVYNEQYF	TGTGCCAGCAGCTTCCAGCGGGTTTACAATGAGCAGTACTTC
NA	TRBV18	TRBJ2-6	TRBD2	CASSPILAGSGANVLTF	TGTGCCAGCTCACCTATACTAGCGGGAAGTGGGGCCAACGTCCTGACTTTC
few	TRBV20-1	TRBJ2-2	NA	CSAPKGTGELFF	TGCAGTGCCCCCAAGGGCACCGGGGAGCTGTTTTTT
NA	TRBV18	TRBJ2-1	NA	CASSPNQGGDEQFF	TGTGCCAGCTCACCTAACCAGGGTGGGGATGAGCAGTTCTTC
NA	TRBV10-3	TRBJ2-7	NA	CAISRTVSYEQYF	TGTGCCATCAGCCGGACGGTTTCCTACGAGCAGTACTTC
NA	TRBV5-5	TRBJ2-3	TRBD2	CASSSLAGGPGGTDTQYF	TGTGCCAGCAGCTCACTAGCGGGAGGGCCCGGAGGCACAGATACGCAGTATTTT
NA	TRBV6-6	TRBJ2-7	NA	CATQRGAGEQYF	TGTGCCACCCAACGGGGGGCGGGTGAGCAGTACTTC
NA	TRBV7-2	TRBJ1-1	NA	CASSPPPAGRGPEAFF	TGTGCCAGCAGCCCCCCCCCGGCAGGGAGAGGTCCTGAAGCTTTCTTT
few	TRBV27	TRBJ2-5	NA	CASSSSGLLGTQYF	TGTGCCAGCAGTTCCTCGGGACTTTTAGGGACCCAGTACTTC
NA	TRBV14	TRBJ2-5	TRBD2	CASSQVAGGPSEQYF	TGTGCCAGCAGCCAAGTGGCGGGAGGGCCAAGTGAGCAGTACTTC
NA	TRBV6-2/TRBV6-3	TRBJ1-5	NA	CASQTVLNQPQHF	TGTGCCAGCCAGACAGTGCTTAATCAGCCCCAGCATTTT
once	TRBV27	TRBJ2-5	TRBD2	CASSTPGRAETQYF	TGTGCCAGCAGTACCCCGGGGAGGGCAGAGACCCAGTACTTC
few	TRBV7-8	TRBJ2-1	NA	CASSPGVSVFSYNEQFF	TGTGCCAGCAGCCCAGGGGTTAGTGTTTTCTCCTACAATGAGCAGTTCTTC
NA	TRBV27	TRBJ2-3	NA	CASRPLALDRYAYF	TGTGCCAGCCGCCCCCTAGCGCTAGACAGATACGCGTATTTT
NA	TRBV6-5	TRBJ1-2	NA	CASVNPKVGYTF	TGTGCCAGCGTCAACCCGAAGGTCGGCTACACCTTC
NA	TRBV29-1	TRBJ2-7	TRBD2	CSPEPAGGHEQYF	TGCAGCCCGGAGCCAGCGGGAGGGCACGAGCAGTACTTC
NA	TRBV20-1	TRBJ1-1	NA	CSAKDRRNTEAFF	TGCAGTGCTAAAGACAGGAGAAACACTGAAGCTTTCTTT
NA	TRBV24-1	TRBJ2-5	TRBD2	CATSDSGLAGETQYF	TGTGCCACCAGTGATTCGGGACTAGCGGGGGAGACCCAGTACTTC
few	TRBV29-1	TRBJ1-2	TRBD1	CSVVPLQGVGGYTF	TGCAGCGTTGTTCCCCTACAGGGGGTAGGCGGCTACACCTTC
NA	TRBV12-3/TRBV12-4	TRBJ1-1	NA	CASSFFREAFF	TGTGCCAGCAGTTTTTTTCGGGAAGCTTTCTTT
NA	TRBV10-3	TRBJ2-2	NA	CAISETRGTAAGTGELFF	TGTGCCATCAGTGAGACCCGCGGGACAGCCGCGGGCACCGGGGAGCTGTTTTTT
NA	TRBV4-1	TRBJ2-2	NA	CASSQEGEGTGELFF	TGCGCCAGCAGCCAAGAGGGAGAGGGCACCGGGGAGCTGTTTTTT
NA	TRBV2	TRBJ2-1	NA	CASRVARGDNEQFF	TGTGCCAGCAGGGTGGCCCGTGGGGACAATGAGCAGTTCTTC
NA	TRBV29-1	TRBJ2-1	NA	CSVELLGGPGGSNEQFF	TGCAGCGTTGAACTCTTAGGGGGGCCGGGAGGTTCGAATGAGCAGTTCTTC
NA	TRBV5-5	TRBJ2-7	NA	CASNFRQGNYEQYF	TGTGCCAGCAACTTCCGGCAAGGGAACTACGAGCAGTACTTC
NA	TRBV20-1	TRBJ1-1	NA	CSARDLLLNTEAFF	TGCAGTGCTAGAGATCTCCTACTGAACACTGAAGCTTTCTTT
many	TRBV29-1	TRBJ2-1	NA	CSVVYNEQFF	TGCAGCGTCGTGTACAATGAGCAGTTCTTC
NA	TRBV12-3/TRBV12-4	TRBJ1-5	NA	CASSLGERQPQHF	TGTGCCAGCAGTTTAGGGGAACGGCAGCCCCAGCATTTT
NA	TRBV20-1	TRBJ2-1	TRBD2	CSASTPSSGRAWDEQFF	TGCAGTGCTAGTACTCCGTCTAGCGGGAGGGCCTGGGATGAGCAGTTCTTC
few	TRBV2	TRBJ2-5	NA	CASRGDHQGTQYF	TGTGCCAGCAGGGGGGACCACCAGGGGACCCAGTACTTC
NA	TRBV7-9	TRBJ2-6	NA	CASGGSGANVPTF	TGTGCCAGCGGCGGCTCTGGGGCCAACGTCCCGACTTTC
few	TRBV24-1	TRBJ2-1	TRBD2	CATGEAGGGYNEQFF	TGTGCCACCGGGGAAGCGGGAGGGGGTTACAATGAGCAGTTCTTC
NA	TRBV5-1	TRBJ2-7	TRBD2	CASSSQTSGRTEQYF	TGCGCCAGCAGCTCTCAGACTAGCGGGAGAACCGAGCAGTACTTC
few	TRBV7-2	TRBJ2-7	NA	CASSLVGTPYF	TGTGCCAGCAGCTTAGTTGGGACTCCGTACTTC
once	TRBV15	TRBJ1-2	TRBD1	CATSRDRQGKGCTF	TGTGCCACCAGCAGAGATAGACAGGGGAAGGGCTGCACCTTC
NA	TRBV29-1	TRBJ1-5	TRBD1	CSAQTGFGNQPQHF	TGCAGCGCGCAGACAGGGTTCGGCAATCAGCCCCAGCATTTT
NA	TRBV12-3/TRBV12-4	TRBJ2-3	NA	CASSFEFTGISTDTQYF	TGTGCCAGCAGTTTTGAGTTCACGGGAATTAGCACAGATACGCAGTATTTT
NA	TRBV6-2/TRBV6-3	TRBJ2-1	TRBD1	CASSRTGGRNEQFF	TGTGCCAGCAGTCGGACAGGGGGACGAAATGAGCAGTTCTTC
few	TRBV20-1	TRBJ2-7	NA	CSVDRPYEQYF	TGCAGTGTCGACAGGCCCTACGAGCAGTACTTC
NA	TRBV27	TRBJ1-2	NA	CASSLRGTYGYTF	TGTGCCAGCAGTTTACGGGGGACCTATGGCTACACCTTC
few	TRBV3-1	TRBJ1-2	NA	CASSQRTVENGYTF	TGTGCCAGCAGCCAAAGGACAGTTGAAAATGGCTACACCTTC